Listed below are T cell receptor beta chains from one sample, sequenced in a study of cytomegalovirus exposure and HLA in healthy donors. Method: immunoSEQ multiplex PCR; TCRdb's copy keeps in-frame clones and lacks some. This repertoire includes around 200,000 clones. Sequencing was carried out using PBMCs. The source of these receptors is a girl aged 2 to 9 in good health and CMV-seropositive. CDR3s include the opening cysteine and the closing phenylalanine or tryptophan. A D gene is named only where the DNA matches it firmly.

j_call,d_call,v_call,cdr3_aa,cdr3_nt
TRBJ1-4,TRBD1,TRBV2,CASSDGTANEKLFF,TGTGCCAGCAGTGATGGGACAGCGAATGAAAAACTGTTTTTT
TRBJ2-2,NA,TRBV27,CASSLFLASSGELFF,TGTGCCAGCAGTCTGTTCCTGGCCTCGTCCGGGGAGCTGTTTTTT
TRBJ1-5,TRBD1,TRBV6-9,CASRQGPYRGVGYNQPQHF,TGTGCCAGCAGACAGGGTCCATACAGGGGGGTCGGTTACAATCAGCCCCAGCATTTT
TRBJ2-7,TRBD1,TRBV28,CASSPWTGAYEQYF,TGTGCCAGCAGTCCCTGGACAGGGGCCTACGAGCAGTACTTC
TRBJ2-3,NA,TRBV25-1,CASSEQGTTDTQYF,TGTGCCAGCAGTGAACAGGGGACAACAGATACGCAGTATTTT
TRBJ1-4,NA,TRBV11-2,CASSFGLGTRAEKLFF,TGTGCCAGCAGCTTTGGGCTCGGGACTCGGGCTGAAAAACTGTTTTTT
TRBJ2-1,NA,TRBV6-1,CASSEGPAASYNEQFF,TGTGCCAGCAGTGAAGGACCAGCGGCCTCCTACAATGAGCAGTTCTTC
TRBJ1-2,TRBD1,TRBV6-1,CASVFRDRGLRGYTF,TGTGCCAGCGTATTCCGGGACAGGGGGCTAAGGGGCTACACCTTC
TRBJ2-3,TRBD2,TRBV2,CASNLAGGTTDTQYF,TGTGCCAGCAATCTAGCGGGAGGTACAACAGATACGCAGTATTTT
TRBJ2-1,TRBD2,TRBV5-4,CASSLDGTSSYNEQFF,TGTGCCAGCAGCTTGGATGGGACTAGCAGCTACAATGAGCAGTTCTTC
TRBJ2-3,NA,TRBV30,CAPGTDTQYF,TGTGCTCCCGGCACAGATACGCAGTATTTT
TRBJ2-7,NA,TRBV27,CASSLGRGVYEQYF,TGTGCCAGCAGTTTAGGGAGGGGGGTATACGAGCAGTACTTC
TRBJ1-1,TRBD1,TRBV5-1,CASSLGTGWYTEAFF,TGCGCCAGCAGCTTGGGGACAGGTTGGTACACTGAAGCTTTCTTT
TRBJ2-3,NA,TRBV21-1,CASSNEVGVWAAQTTDTQYF,TGTGCCAGCAGCAACGAGGTGGGAGTCTGGGCCGCCCAGACCACAGATACGCAGTATTTT
TRBJ2-1,TRBD2,TRBV19,CASSMGSGNPVSLYNEQFF,TGTGCCAGTAGTATGGGTAGCGGGAACCCGGTATCCCTCTACAATGAGCAGTTCTTC
TRBJ2-5,NA,TRBV7-9,CASSFFPREETQYF,TGTGCCAGCAGCTTTTTTCCCAGGGAAGAGACCCAGTACTTC
TRBJ2-7,TRBD1,TRBV27,CASSPGQGYYEQYF,TGTGCCAGCAGTCCGGGACAGGGGTATTACGAGCAGTACTTC
TRBJ1-3,TRBD1,TRBV14,CASSQDSRQGMPSGNTIYF,TGTGCCAGCAGCCAAGATAGCCGACAGGGGATGCCCTCTGGAAACACCATATATTTT
TRBJ2-3,NA,TRBV11-2,CASSFGGTDTQYF,TGTGCCAGCAGCTTCGGAGGGACAGATACGCAGTATTTT
TRBJ2-7,TRBD1,TRBV18,CASSPPGQDYEQYF,TGTGCCAGCTCACCACCGGGACAGGACTACGAGCAGTACTTC
TRBJ2-3,NA,TRBV5-1,CASMPLFTDTQYF,TGCGCCAGCATGCCCCTATTCACAGATACGCAGTATTTT
TRBJ2-1,NA,TRBV5-6,CASSFRGVGYNNEQFF,TGTGCCAGCAGCTTTAGGGGCGTGGGGTACAACAATGAGCAGTTCTTC
TRBJ1-1,TRBD1,TRBV10-3,CAISPLGQGNTEAFF,TGTGCCATCAGCCCCCTTGGACAGGGGAACACTGAAGCTTTCTTT
TRBJ1-6,NA,TRBV2,CASSPTGSSYNSPLHF,TGTGCCAGCAGTCCCACAGGGAGCTCCTATAATTCACCCCTCCACTTT
TRBJ2-1,TRBD1,TRBV27,CASSLGTGGYNEQFF,TGTGCCAGCAGTCTGGGGACAGGGGGTTACAATGAGCAGTTCTTC
TRBJ1-1,NA,TRBV30,CAWSVFERDTEAFF,TGTGCCTGGAGTGTATTTGAGAGGGACACTGAAGCTTTCTTT
TRBJ1-5,NA,TRBV6-5,CATSRGNQPQHF,TGTGCCACGTCTCGCGGCAATCAGCCCCAGCATTTT
TRBJ1-5,NA,TRBV30,CAWNRAPGQPQHF,TGTGCCTGGAACCGGGCCCCAGGGCAGCCCCAGCATTTT
TRBJ2-3,NA,TRBV27,CASSLISGGHTDTQYF,TGTGCCAGCAGTTTAATTTCGGGCGGACACACAGATACGCAGTATTTT
TRBJ2-1,TRBD1,TRBV6-5,CASRRTGANNEQFF,TGTGCCAGCAGGCGGACAGGGGCTAACAATGAGCAGTTCTTC
TRBJ2-6,TRBD1,TRBV11-2,CASSSHRGRPSGANVLTF,TGTGCCAGCAGCTCTCACAGGGGAAGGCCCTCTGGGGCCAACGTCCTGACTTTC
TRBJ1-2,NA,TRBV28,CASSDRLETAANYGYTF,TGTGCCAGCAGCGACAGATTGGAAACGGCAGCTAACTATGGCTACACCTTC
TRBJ1-3,NA,TRBV7-9,CASSRGAGNTIYF,TGTGCCAGCAGCCGCGGGGCTGGAAACACCATATATTTT
TRBJ1-1,NA,TRBV25-1,CASSDRRMNTEAFF,TGTGCCAGCAGTGATCGCAGGATGAACACTGAAGCTTTCTTT
TRBJ2-7,TRBD2,TRBV5-1,CASSYSSGGEQYF,TGCGCCAGCAGCTATTCTAGCGGGGGCGAGCAGTACTTC
TRBJ2-1,TRBD2,TRBV4-2,CASSHQSPTSGRANEQFF,TGTGCCAGCAGCCACCAATCCCCAACTAGCGGGAGGGCCAATGAGCAGTTCTTC
TRBJ2-7,NA,TRBV9,CASSVGTYSEQYF,TGTGCCAGCAGCGTAGGGACATACTCCGAGCAGTACTTC
TRBJ2-3,TRBD2,TRBV30,CAWSGTSGTTDTQYF,TGTGCCTGGAGTGGCACTAGCGGGACCACAGATACGCAGTATTTT
TRBJ1-1,NA,TRBV19,CASSITDSSTEAFF,TGTGCCAGTAGTATTACGGACAGTTCCACTGAAGCTTTCTTT
TRBJ2-7,TRBD2,TRBV11-2,CASSFLGLAGEKDEQYF,TGTGCCAGCAGCTTCCTGGGACTAGCGGGAGAGAAGGACGAGCAGTACTTC
TRBJ2-1,TRBD2,TRBV7-2,CASSGLAGGRAQYNEQFF,TGTGCCAGCAGCGGACTAGCGGGAGGGCGCGCGCAATACAATGAGCAGTTCTTC
TRBJ2-7,NA,TRBV6-5,CASSLAEQYEQYF,TGTGCCAGCAGTCTTGCCGAACAGTACGAGCAGTACTTC
TRBJ1-2,NA,TRBV6-1,CASRYGENYGYTF,TGTGCCAGCAGATACGGAGAGAACTATGGCTACACCTTC
TRBJ1-1,NA,TRBV18,CASSPYEISNTEAFF,TGTGCCAGCTCACCATACGAGATTTCAAACACTGAAGCTTTCTTT
TRBJ1-1,NA,TRBV15,CATSSDRNTEAFF,TGTGCCACCAGCAGTGACAGGAACACTGAAGCTTTCTTT
TRBJ1-1,NA,TRBV29-1,CSVAPQQGMNTEAFF,TGCAGCGTCGCCCCCCAACAGGGCATGAACACTGAAGCTTTCTTT
TRBJ2-5,TRBD2,TRBV9,CASSAFPLAGRETQYF,TGTGCCAGCAGCGCCTTTCCCCTAGCGGGAAGGGAGACCCAGTACTTC
TRBJ2-5,NA,TRBV18,CASSPIGYLRETQYF,TGTGCCAGCTCACCGATAGGCTACTTGAGGGAGACCCAGTACTTC
TRBJ1-1,TRBD1,TRBV29-1,CSVLDRGNTEAFF,TGCAGCGTACTGGACAGGGGCAACACTGAAGCTTTCTTT
TRBJ2-2,NA,TRBV6-4,CASSGYPSGKEPNTGELFF,TGTGCCAGCAGTGGATACCCCTCGGGGAAGGAACCGAACACCGGGGAGCTGTTTTTT
TRBJ2-7,NA,TRBV6-5,CASRADAYEQYF,TGTGCCAGCAGAGCGGACGCCTACGAGCAGTACTTC